Shown below are 10 T cell receptor beta chains from a single sample sequenced in a study of CD8 T cells in Susac syndrome. Reverse transcription of about 0.5 to 1 ug RNA used random hexamers. MiXCR, run by TCRdb on the immunoSEQ multiplex PCR reads, gives a single entry per CDR3 protein. This table holds 250,000 to 350,000 distinct CDR3 sequences, 92% found once. The material sequenced was CD4+ T cells from PBMCs. The origin of the receptors is a human donor with multiple sclerosis.

The chain combines TRBV29-1 with TRBJ2-1, with TRBD2 matching over 11 bases. The CDR3 has 14 amino acids. The germline V gene encodes CDR1 SQVTM and CDR2 ANQGSEA. V was clipped by 5 bases and J by 6 bases; unmatched bases: 6. This chain's CDR3 is CSVPGLAEINEQFF. As DNA, the CDR3 is TGCAGCGTTCCGGGACTAGCGGAGATCAATGAGCAGTTCTTC.

CDR3 residues: CASSGVDWGGANVLTF. In nucleotides, the CDR3 is TGTGCCAGCAGTGGCGTGGACTGGGGTGGGGCCAACGTCCTGACTTTC. The chain has TRBV2 and TRBJ2-6, with D perhaps TRBD2 (5 bases). Germline values: CDR1 SNHLY, CDR2 FYNNEI. This CDR3 has 16 residues. V lost 4 bases and J lost 3, with 13 bases in between.

This sequence joins TRBV14 and TRBJ2-7, with TRBD1 matching 8 bases. CDR3 length: 17 residues. With V trimmed by 1 base and J by 5 bases, 13 bases remained unmatched. Germline V lookup: CDR1 SGHDN, CDR2 FVKESK. The CDR3 nucleotides read TGTGCCAGCAGCCAAGCTCGCCCAGGGGGCTCATGGAACGAGCAGTACTTC. Translated, it gives CASSQARPGGSWNEQYF. The full variable domain, rest sourced from reference TRBV14 and TRBJ2-7, is EAGVTQFPSHSVIEKGQTVTLRCDPISGHDNLYWYRRVMGKEIKFLLHFVKESKQDESGMPNNRFLAERTGGTYSTLKVQPAELEDSGVYFCASSQARPGGSWNEQYFGPGTRLTVT.

The sample holds a few counts of this clonotype. The chain joins TRBV7-2 to TRBJ2-1, with D perhaps TRBD1 or TRBD2 (6 bases each). V dropped 5 bases and J dropped 3 bases, with 14 bases sitting between them. CDR3 length equals 15 residues. The germline V gene encodes CDR1 SGHTA and CDR2 FQGNSA. In DNA form, the CDR3 reads TGTGCCAGCAGCCCCCGCGGAGGGGGCTACAATGAGCAGTTCTTC. It yields the protein CASSPRGGGYNEQFF.

J is TRBJ2-7 and V is TRBV9; D is unclear. CDR1 and CDR2 (germline): SGDLS, YYNGEE. This CDR3 contains 13 residues. V lost 4 bases, J lost 4 bases, and 12 bases lay in between. The CDR3 reads CASSPRPNYEQYF. The CDR3 DNA reads as TGTGCCAGCAGCCCCCGCCCCAATTACGAGCAGTACTTC.

The V gene is TRBV20-1, the J gene TRBJ2-1; D uncertain. The CDR3 extends over 14 amino acids. Germline V gene sequence: CDR1 DFQATT, CDR2 SNEGSKA (reference sequence). V lost 3 bases to trimming and J lost 2 bases, with 11 bases between them. The CDR3 region has the DNA TGCAGTGCTAGTCCCCGCCGGCCCTACAATGAGCAGTTCTTC. Translation: CSASPRRPYNEQFF.

The rearrangement joins TRBV28 to TRBJ1-5, with D unresolved. Germline CDR1 MDHEN, CDR2 SYDVKM. The germline V and J ends were trimmed by 5 bases and 0 bases, with 11 bases remaining between them. The CDR3 is 15 residues long. In DNA, the CDR3 is TGTGCCAGCAGTCCTGGCGACTCTAGCAATCAGCCCCAGCATTTT. This codes for CASSPGDSSNQPQHF.

This chain joins TRBV15 and TRBJ1-2; D unclear. The ends were cut back, 0 bases at V and 0 bases at J, with 14 bases in the middle. Germline lookup yields CDR1 LNHNV and CDR2 YYDKDF (reference sequence). The CDR3 extends over 17 amino acids. The CDR3: CATSRDRGVTANYGYTF. In DNA form, the CDR3 reads TGTGCCACCAGCAGAGATCGGGGAGTCACGGCTAACTATGGCTACACCTTC. The whole variable domain, filled in from reference TRBV15 and TRBJ1-2, reads DAMVIQNPRYQVTQFGKPVTLSCSQTLNHNVMYWYQQKSSQAPKLLFHYYDKDFNNEADTPDNFQSRRPNTSFCFLDIRSPGLGDTAMYLCATSRDRGVTANYGYTFGSGTRLTVV.

The genes are TRBV20-1 and TRBJ2-3; 8 bases line up with TRBD2. After removal of 2 bases from V and 3 bases from J, the junction contained 7 bases not matched to a gene. The germline V gene encodes CDR1 DFQATT and CDR2 SNEGSKA (reference sequence). CDR3 length: 15 amino acids. As DNA, the CDR3 is TGCAGTGCTAGACGGGAGGGCGTTAGTACAGATACGCAGTATTTT. This encodes CSARREGVSTDTQYF.

This CDR3 is CASSQDSRYGNTIYF. The CDR3 nucleotides read TGTGCCAGCAGCCAGGACAGTCGGTATGGAAACACCATATATTTT. The chain combines TRBV14 with TRBJ1-3, with D possibly matching TRBD1 (6 bases). V was shortened by 3 bases and J by 3 bases, with 12 bases between the two germline ends. The CDR3 spans 15 residues. Germline CDR1 reads SGHDN; CDR2 reads FVKESK.